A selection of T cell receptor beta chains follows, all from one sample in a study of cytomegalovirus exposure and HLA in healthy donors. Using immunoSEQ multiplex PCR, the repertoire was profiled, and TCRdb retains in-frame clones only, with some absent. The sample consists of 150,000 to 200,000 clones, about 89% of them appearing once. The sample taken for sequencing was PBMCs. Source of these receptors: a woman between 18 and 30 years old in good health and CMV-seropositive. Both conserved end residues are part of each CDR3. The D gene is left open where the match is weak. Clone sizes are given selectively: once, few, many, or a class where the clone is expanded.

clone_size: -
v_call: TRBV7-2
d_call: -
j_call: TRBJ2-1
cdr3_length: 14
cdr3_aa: CASSLVSGNNEQFF
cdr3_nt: TGTGCCAGCAGCTTAGTTTCCGGGAATAATGAGCAGTTCTTC

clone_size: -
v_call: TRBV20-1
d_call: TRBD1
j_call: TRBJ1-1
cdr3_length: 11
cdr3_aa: CSGGQGVKAFF
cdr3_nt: TGCAGTGGGGGACAGGGAGTTAAAGCTTTCTTT

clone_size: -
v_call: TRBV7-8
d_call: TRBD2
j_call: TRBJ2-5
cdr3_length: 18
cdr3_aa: CASSWNPRLAGADETQYF
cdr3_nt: TGTGCCAGCAGCTGGAACCCTCGACTAGCGGGAGCTGACGAGACCCAGTACTTC

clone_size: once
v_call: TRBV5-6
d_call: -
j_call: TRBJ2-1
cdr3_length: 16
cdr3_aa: CASSPELARGYNEQFF
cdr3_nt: TGTGCCAGCAGCCCTGAACTAGCGAGGGGGTACAATGAGCAGTTCTTC

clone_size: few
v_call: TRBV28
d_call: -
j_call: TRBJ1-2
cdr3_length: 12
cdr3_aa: CASSLVGGGYTF
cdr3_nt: TGTGCCAGCAGTTTAGTAGGCGGGGGCTACACCTTC

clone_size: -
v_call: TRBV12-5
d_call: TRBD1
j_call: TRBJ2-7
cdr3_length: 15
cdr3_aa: CASGFIQTGNYEQYF
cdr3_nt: TGTGCTAGTGGTTTTATACAGACAGGGAACTACGAGCAGTACTTC

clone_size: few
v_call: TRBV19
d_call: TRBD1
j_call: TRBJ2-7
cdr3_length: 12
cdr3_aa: CATQGADYEQYF
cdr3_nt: TGTGCCACACAGGGGGCAGACTACGAGCAGTACTTC

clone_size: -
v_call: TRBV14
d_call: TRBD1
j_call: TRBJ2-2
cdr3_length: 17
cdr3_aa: CASSRLRTGGNTGELFF
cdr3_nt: TGTGCCAGCAGCCGTTTGAGGACAGGGGGGAACACCGGGGAGCTGTTTTTT

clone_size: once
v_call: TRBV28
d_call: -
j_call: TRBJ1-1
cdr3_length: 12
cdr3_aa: CASGGFRARAFF
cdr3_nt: TGTGCCAGCGGGGGGTTCAGGGCTAGAGCTTTCTTT

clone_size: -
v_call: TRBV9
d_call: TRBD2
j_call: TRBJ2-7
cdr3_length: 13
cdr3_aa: CASGREPNYEQYF
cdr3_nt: TGTGCCAGCGGGCGGGAGCCAAATTACGAGCAGTACTTC

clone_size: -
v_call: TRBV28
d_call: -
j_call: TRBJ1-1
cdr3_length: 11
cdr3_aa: CASSSYTEAFF
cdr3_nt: TGTGCCAGCAGTTCTTACACTGAAGCTTTCTTT

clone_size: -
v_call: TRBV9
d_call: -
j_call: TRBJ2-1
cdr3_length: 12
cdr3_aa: CASTPLGPEQFF
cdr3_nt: TGTGCCAGCACCCCCCTGGGGCCCGAGCAGTTCTTC

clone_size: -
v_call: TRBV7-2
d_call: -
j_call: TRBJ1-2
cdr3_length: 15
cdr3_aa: CASRRQVGPNYGYTF
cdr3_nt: TGTGCCAGCAGAAGACAGGTAGGGCCTAACTATGGCTACACCTTC

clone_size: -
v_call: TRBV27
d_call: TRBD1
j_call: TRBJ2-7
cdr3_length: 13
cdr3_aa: CASSRTGPYEQYF
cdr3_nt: TGTGCCAGCAGTCGGACAGGCCCCTACGAGCAGTACTTC

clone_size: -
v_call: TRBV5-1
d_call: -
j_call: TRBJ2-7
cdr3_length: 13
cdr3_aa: CASSLWLAYEQYF
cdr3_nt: TGCGCCAGCAGCTTGTGGCTAGCCTACGAGCAGTACTTC

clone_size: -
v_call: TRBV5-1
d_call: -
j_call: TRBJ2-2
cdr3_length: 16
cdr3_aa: CASIHTAGSNTGELFF
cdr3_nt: TGCGCCAGCATCCATACTGCGGGTTCGAACACCGGGGAGCTGTTTTTT

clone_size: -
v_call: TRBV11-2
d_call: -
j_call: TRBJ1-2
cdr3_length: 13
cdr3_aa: CASRGSRGYGYTF
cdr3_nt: TGTGCCAGCAGGGGGAGCAGGGGCTATGGCTACACCTTC

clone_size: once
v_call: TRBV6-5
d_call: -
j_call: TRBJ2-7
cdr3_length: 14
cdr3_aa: CASSGSGGAYEQYF
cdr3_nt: TGTGCCAGCAGTGGGTCCGGCGGGGCCTACGAGCAGTACTTC

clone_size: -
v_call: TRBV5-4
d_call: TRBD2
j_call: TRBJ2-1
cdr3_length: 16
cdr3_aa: CASSLAGLAGGDEQFF
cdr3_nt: TGTGCCAGCAGCTTGGCGGGACTAGCGGGAGGGGATGAGCAGTTCTTC

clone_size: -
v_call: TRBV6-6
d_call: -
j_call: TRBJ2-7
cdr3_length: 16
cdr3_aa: CASSPGWSGDPYEQYF
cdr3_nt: TGTGCCAGCAGTCCGGGGTGGAGCGGCGACCCCTACGAGCAGTACTTC

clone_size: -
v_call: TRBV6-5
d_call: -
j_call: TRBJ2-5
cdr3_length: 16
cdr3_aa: CASSYSRDPNPGTQYF
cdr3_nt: TGTGCCAGCAGTTACTCGCGGGACCCTAACCCAGGGACCCAGTACTTC

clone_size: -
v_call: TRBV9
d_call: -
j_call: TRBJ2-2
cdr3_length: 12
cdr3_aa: CASSVSSGELFF
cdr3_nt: TGTGCCAGCAGCGTCAGTTCCGGGGAGCTGTTTTTT

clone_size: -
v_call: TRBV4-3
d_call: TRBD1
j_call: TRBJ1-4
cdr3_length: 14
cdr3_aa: CASSADRADEKLFF
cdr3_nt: TGCGCCAGCAGCGCGGACAGGGCTGATGAAAAACTGTTTTTT

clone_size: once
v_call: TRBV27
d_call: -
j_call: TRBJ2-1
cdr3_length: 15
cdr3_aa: CATLQIGLGNNEQFF
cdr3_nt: TGTGCCACCCTCCAAATTGGACTGGGAAACAATGAGCAGTTCTTC

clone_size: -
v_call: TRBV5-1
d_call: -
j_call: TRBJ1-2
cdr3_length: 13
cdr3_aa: CASSPGLGGGYTF
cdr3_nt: TGCGCCAGCAGCCCGGGACTTGGAGGTGGCTACACCTTC

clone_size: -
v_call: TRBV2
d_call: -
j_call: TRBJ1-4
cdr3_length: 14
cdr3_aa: CASSAPATNEKLFF
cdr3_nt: TGTGCCAGCAGTGCTCCGGCAACTAATGAAAAACTGTTTTTT

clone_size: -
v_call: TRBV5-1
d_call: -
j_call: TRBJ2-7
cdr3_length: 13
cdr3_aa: CASTPQGPYEQYF
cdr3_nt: TGCGCCAGCACCCCTCAGGGGCCCTACGAGCAGTACTTC

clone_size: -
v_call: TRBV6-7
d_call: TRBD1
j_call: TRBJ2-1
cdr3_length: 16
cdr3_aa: CASSYDRVASYNEQFF
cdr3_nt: TGTGCCAGCAGTTACGACAGGGTTGCTTCCTACAATGAGCAGTTCTTC

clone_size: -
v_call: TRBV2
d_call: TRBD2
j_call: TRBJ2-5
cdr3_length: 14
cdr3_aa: CASTSGGHQETQYF
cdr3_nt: TGTGCCAGCACTAGCGGGGGGCACCAAGAGACCCAGTACTTC

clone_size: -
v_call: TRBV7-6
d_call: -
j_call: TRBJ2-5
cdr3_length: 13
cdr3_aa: CASSLVRGETQYF
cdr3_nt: TGTGCCAGCAGCTTAGTAAGGGGAGAGACCCAGTACTTC

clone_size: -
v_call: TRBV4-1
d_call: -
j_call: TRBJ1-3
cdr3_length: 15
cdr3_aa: CASSQDGGYGNTIYF
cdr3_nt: TGCGCCAGCAGCCAAGACGGCGGCTACGGAAACACCATATATTTT

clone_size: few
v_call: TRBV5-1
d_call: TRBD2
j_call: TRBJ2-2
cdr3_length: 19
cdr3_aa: CASTQTGLAGGGNTGELFF
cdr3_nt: TGCGCCAGCACCCAAACGGGACTAGCGGGAGGAGGGAACACCGGGGAGCTGTTTTTT

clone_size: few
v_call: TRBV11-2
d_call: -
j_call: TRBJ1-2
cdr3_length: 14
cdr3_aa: CASSLGDSNYGYTF
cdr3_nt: TGTGCCAGCAGCTTAGGAGACAGTAACTATGGCTACACCTTC

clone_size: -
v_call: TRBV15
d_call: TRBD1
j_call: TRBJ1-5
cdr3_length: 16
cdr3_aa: CATSREMTGGNQPQHF
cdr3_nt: TGTGCCACCAGCAGAGAGATGACAGGGGGCAATCAGCCCCAGCATTTT

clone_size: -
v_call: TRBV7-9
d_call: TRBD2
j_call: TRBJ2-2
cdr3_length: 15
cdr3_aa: CASSLASGETGELFF
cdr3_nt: TGTGCCAGCAGCTTAGCTAGCGGGGAGACCGGGGAGCTGTTTTTT

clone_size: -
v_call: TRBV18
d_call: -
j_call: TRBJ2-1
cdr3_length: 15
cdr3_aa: CASSPDRSSYNEQFF
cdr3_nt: TGTGCCAGCTCACCCGACAGGAGCTCCTACAATGAGCAGTTCTTC

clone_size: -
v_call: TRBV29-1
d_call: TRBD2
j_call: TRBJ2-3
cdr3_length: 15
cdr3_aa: CSVRPLAGVADTQYF
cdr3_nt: TGCAGCGTCCGCCCACTAGCGGGTGTGGCAGATACGCAGTATTTT

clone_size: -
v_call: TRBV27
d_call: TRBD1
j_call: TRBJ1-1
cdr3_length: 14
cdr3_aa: CASSKNRGQAEAFF
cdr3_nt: TGTGCCAGCAGTAAAAACAGGGGCCAAGCCGAAGCTTTCTTT